This T cell receptor beta chain was retrieved from a study of molecular identifiers for immune sequencing clone quantification (dated by TCRdb to 2017 to 2018). For the study in its entirety: For a replicate experiment, the RNA from either approximately 20,000 or 100,000 naive CD8 T cells was divided into five aliquots, and four of those aliquots went on to sequencing. This methods study benchmarked molecular-identifier clustering-based TCR repertoire sequencing (MIDCIRS) and TCR RNA copy counting, using CD8 T cells to do so.

This clonotype was detected a few times. Which antigen it targets is not known. Per-base qualities were not stored, and no clone one base away is much larger. Overall results and qualifications from the work: Spiked-in Jurkat TCR RNA equal to a single cell's worth was reported to be detectable even within 1,100,000 naive CD8 T cells. The sizes of highly expanded clones could end up underestimated when identical TCR molecules share a barcode. When barcode sub-clustering was not used, chimeric consensus sequences inflated TCR diversity, with chimeras reaching as high as 47%. In CMV-specific effector cells, clones with more than 20 RNA copies contained over 99% of molecules, whereas in naive cells such clones contained under 1% of molecules. Modeling indicated around 3.2 TCR RNA copies recovered per cell, compared with about 10 by digital PCR, which implies a capture efficiency of 25% to 35%. The naive libraries included spiked-in Jurkat TCR RNA (roughly eleven copies' worth), and this Jurkat TCR RNA is not part of the donor repertoire.

The library relied on PCR. The sequencer listed for this sample is NextSeq 500. Bulk TCR libraries were made following a previously described method, with the TCR primers given in Table S5. Total RNA was purified with the Qiagen AllPrep DNA/RNA kit. Before any analysis, reads coming from multiple sequencing runs of the same library were combined into one pool. Concerning the study's data processing: Reads were retained only if the reads had an exact TCR constant sequence, and the retained reads were trimmed to 150 nt and grouped according to their 12-nt molecular barcodes. Reads in each barcode group were sub-clustered using a 15% Levenshtein threshold, and a quality-weighted consensus sequence was built for each RNA molecule. Non-functional sequences were discarded, and so were lower-count sequences lying one edit away from another sequence. Based on a fit of two negative binomial distributions, barcode sub-clusters having less than 20% of the maximum read count were discarded. TCRdb reprocessing: public reads trimmed at Q25 with fastp, clones called with MiXCR, in-frame beta chains kept. For every CDR3 protein sequence, its rows merge into one entry that carries the most common genes and DNA. TCRdb's processing, not the authors' own work, is the source of the V and J calls. The sample includes over 300,000 distinct CDR3 sequences, with about 23% observed a single time. Around 0.74% of the sample comes from the top ten.

Libraries of naive CD8 T cells were built from anywhere between roughly 18,000 and 1,000,000 sorted cells, with 10%, 30% or 50% of the purified RNA used. Naive CD8 T cells, defined as CD8+CD4-CCR7+CD45RA+, were FACS-sorted into RLT Plus buffer on a BD FACSAria II. Detection sensitivity was tested by spiking Jurkat RNA equal to roughly nine TCR copies' worth into samples containing 20,000-1,000,000 naive CD8 T cells. Enrichment of CD8 T cells was performed with RosetteSep CD8+ T Cell Enrichment Cocktail and Ficoll-Paque, after which ACK red cell lysis was carried out. A distance of 14 bases separates the germline ends of V and J, which lose 4 bases and 4 bases respectively. Per the germline V gene, MGHRA is the CDR1 and YSYEKL is the CDR2. The CDR3 contains 15 residues, cysteine and phenylalanine counted. Just the 45-base CDR3 DNA is kept, in frame starting at base 1.

The sequence came from a human donor in good health. Some libraries in this study had Jurkat cell RNA spiked in. Source material: naive CD8+ T cells from blood, with Jurkat cell RNA spiked in. The cell subset or site label on this specimen signifies: FACS-sorted CD8+CD4-CCR7+CD45RA+ naive T cells. The chain is made from TRBV4-1 and TRBJ2-1, with TRBD2 perhaps the D gene, on 5 matching bases. CDR3 loop: CASSLTTERYNEQFF. The DNA is TGCGCCAGCAGCCTGACAACTGAGCGGTACAATGAGCAGTTCTTC.